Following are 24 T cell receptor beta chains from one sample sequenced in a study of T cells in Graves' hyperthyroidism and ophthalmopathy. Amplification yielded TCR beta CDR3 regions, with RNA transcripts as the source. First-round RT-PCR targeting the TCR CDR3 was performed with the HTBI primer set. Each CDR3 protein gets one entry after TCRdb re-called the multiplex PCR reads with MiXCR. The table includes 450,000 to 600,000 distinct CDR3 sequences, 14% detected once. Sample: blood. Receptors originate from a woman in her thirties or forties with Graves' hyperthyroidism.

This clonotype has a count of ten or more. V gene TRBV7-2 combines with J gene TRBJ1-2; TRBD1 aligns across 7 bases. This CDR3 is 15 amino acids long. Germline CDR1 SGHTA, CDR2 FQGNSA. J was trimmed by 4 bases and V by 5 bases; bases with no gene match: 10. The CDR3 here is CASSPRQGALYGYTF. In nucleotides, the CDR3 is TGTGCCAGCAGCCCCCGACAGGGTGCCCTCTATGGCTACACCTTC.

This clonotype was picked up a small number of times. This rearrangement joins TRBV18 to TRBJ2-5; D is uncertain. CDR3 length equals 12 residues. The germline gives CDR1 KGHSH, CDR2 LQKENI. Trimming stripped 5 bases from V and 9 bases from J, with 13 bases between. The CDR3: CASSSYSGAQYF. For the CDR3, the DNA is TGTGCCAGCTCAAGTTACTCAGGAGCCCAGTACTTC.

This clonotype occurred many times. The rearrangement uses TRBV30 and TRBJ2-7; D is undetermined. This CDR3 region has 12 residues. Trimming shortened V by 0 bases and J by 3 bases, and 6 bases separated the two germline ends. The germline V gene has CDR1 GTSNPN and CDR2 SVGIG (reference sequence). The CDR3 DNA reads TGTGCCTGGAGTGTTGACATCTACGAGCAGTACTTC. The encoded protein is CAWSVDIYEQYF.

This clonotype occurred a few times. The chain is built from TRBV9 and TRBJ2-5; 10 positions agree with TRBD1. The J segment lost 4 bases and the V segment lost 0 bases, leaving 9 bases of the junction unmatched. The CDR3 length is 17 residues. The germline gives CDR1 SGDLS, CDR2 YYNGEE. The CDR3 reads CASSVAAGQGFGETQYF. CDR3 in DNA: TGTGCCAGCAGCGTAGCAGCGGGACAGGGGTTTGGAGAGACCCAGTACTTC.

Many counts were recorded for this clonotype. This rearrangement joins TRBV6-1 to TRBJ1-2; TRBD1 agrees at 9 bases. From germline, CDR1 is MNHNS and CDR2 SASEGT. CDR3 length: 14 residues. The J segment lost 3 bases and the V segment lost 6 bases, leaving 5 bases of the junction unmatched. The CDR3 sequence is CASRGQGADYGYTF. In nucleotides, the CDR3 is TGTGCCAGCAGGGGACAGGGAGCGGACTATGGCTACACCTTC.

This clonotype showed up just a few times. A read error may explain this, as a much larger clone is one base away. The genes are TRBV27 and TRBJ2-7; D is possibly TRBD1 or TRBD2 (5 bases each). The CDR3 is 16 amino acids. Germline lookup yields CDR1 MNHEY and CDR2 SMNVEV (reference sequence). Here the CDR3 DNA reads TGTGCCAGCAGTTTAACTGGACCCCGGGGCTCCTACGAGCGGTACTTC. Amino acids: CASSLTGPRGSYERYF.

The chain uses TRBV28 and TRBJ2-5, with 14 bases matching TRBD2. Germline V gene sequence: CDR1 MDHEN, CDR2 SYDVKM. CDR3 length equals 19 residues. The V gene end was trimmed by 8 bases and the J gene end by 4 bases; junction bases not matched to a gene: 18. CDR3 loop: CASAGTSGSHQPLGETQYF. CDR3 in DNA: TGTGCCAGCGCTGGGACTAGCGGGAGCCACCAACCACTGGGAGAGACCCAGTACTTC.

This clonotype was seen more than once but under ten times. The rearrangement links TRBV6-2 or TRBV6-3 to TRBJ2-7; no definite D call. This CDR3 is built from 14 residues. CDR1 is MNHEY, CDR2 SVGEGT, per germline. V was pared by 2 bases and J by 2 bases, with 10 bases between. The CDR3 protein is CASSYVNLAYEQYF. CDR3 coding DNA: TGTGCCAGCAGTTACGTAAACCTTGCCTACGAGCAGTACTTC.

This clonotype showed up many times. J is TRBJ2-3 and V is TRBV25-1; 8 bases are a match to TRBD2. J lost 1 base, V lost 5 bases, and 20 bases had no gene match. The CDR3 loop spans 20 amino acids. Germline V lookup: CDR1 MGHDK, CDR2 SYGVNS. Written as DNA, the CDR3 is TGTGCCAGCAGTACCTCTCTCGGGGCGGGAGGTCGAGAGGGCACAGATACGCAGTATTTT. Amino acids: CASSTSLGAGGREGTDTQYF. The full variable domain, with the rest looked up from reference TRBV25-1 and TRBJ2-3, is EADIYQTPRYLVIGTGKKITLECSQTMGHDKMYWYQQDPGMELHLIHYSYGVNSTEKGDLSSESTVSRIRTEHFPLTLESARPSHTSQYLCASSTSLGAGGREGTDTQYFGPGTRLTVL.

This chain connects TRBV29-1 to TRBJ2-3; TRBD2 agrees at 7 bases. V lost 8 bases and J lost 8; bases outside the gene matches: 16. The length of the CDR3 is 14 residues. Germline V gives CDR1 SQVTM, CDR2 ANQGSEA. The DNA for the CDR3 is TGCAGCACCCCAACAGGACTAGTTGGCCCTACGCAGTATTTT. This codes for CSTPTGLVGPTQYF.

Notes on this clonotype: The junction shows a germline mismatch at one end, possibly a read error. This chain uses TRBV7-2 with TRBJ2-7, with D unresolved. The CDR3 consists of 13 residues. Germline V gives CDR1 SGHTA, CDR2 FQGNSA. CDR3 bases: TGTGCCAGCAGCTTAGGGCAAATCTACGGGCAGTACTTC. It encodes CASSLGQIYGQYF.

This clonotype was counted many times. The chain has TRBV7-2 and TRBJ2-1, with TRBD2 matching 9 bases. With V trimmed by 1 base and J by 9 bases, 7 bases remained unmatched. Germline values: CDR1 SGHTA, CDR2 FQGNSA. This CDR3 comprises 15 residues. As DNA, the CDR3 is TGTGCCAGCAGCTTAGGCGGGAGGGCCCTGGGTGAGCAGTTCTTC. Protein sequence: CASSLGGRALGEQFF.

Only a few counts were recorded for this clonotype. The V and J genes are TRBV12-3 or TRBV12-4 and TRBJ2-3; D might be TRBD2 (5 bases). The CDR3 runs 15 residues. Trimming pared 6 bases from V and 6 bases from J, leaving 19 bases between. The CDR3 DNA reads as TGTGCCAGCAGATTACTAGGTGGTGCGACGGATACGCAGTATTTT. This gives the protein CASRLLGGATDTQYF.

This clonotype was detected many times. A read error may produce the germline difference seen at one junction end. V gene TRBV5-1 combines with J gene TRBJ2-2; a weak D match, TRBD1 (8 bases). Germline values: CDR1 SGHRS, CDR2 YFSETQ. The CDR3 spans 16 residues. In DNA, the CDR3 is TGCGCCAGCAGCCGCGGGGGACAGGAGAACCCCGGGGAGCTGTTTTTT. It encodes CASSRGGQENPGELFF.

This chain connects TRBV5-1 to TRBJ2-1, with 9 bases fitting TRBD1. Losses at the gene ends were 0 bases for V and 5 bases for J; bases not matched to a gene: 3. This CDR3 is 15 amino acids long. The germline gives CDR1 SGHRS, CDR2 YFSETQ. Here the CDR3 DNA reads TGCGCCAGCAGCTTGGGGGACAGGGACCACAATGAGCAGTTCTTC. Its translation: CASSLGDRDHNEQFF.

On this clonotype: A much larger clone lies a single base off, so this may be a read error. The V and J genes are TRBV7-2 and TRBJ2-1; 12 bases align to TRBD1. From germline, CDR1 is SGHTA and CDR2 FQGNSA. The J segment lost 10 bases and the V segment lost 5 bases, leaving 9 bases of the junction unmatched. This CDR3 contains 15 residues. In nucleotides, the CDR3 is TGTGCCAGCAGCGCCTCGGGACAGGGGGCTTGGGAGCAGTTCTTC. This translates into CASSASGQGAWEQFF.

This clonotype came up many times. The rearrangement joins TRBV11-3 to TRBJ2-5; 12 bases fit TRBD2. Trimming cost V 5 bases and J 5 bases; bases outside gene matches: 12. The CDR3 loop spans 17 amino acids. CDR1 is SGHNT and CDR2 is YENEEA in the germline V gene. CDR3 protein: CASSPPGLAGPGETQYF. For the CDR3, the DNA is TGTGCCAGCAGCCCTCCGGGACTAGCGGGCCCCGGGGAGACCCAGTACTTC.

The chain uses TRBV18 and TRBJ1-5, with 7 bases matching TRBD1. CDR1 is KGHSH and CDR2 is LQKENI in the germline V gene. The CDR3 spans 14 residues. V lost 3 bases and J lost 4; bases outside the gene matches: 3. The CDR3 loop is CASSPGQQNQPQHF. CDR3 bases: TGTGCCAGCTCACCGGGACAGCAAAATCAGCCCCAGCATTTT.

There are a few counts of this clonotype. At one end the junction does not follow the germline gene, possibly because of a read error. CDR3 sequence: CGRGGKSYEQYF. CDR3 bases: TGCGGCCGGGGTGGGAAATCCTACGAGCAGTACTTC. The chain recombines TRBV6-4 with TRBJ2-7; the D gene is possibly TRBD2 (5 bases). The germline gives CDR1 MRHNA, CDR2 SNTAGT. CDR3 length: 12 residues.

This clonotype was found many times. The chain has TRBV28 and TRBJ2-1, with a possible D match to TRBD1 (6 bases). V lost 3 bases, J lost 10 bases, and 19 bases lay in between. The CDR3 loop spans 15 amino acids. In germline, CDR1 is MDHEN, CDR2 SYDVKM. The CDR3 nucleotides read TGTGCCAGCAGTTTCGGCCATACAGGGTCTCGAGAGCAGTTCTTC. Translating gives CASSFGHTGSREQFF.

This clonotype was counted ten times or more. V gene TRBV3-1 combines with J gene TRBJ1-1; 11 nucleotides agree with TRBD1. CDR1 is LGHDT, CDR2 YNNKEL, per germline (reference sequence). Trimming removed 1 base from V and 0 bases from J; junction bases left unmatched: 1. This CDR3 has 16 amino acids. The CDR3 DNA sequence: TGTGCCAGCAGCCAAGGGACAGGGGGCATGAACACTGAAGCTTTCTTT. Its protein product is CASSQGTGGMNTEAFF. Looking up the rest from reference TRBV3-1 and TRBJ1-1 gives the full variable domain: DTAVSQTPKYLVTQMGNDKSIKCEQNLGHDTMYWYKQDSKKFLKIMFSYNNKELIINETVPNRFSPKSPDKAHLNLHINSLELGDSAVYFCASSQGTGGMNTEAFFGQGTRLTVV.

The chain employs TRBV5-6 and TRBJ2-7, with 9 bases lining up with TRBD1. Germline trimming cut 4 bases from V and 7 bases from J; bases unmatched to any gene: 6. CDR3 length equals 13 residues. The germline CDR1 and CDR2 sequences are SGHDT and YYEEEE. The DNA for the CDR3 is TGTGCCAGCAGCACAGGGGGCTCTTGGGAGCAGTACTTC. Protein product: CASSTGGSWEQYF. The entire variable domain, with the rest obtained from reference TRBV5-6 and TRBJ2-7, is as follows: DAGVTQSPTHLIKTRGQQVTLRCSPKSGHDTVSWYQQALGQGPQFIFQYYEEEERQRGNFPDRFSGHQFPNYSSELNVNALLLGDSALYLCASSTGGSWEQYFGPGTRLTVT.

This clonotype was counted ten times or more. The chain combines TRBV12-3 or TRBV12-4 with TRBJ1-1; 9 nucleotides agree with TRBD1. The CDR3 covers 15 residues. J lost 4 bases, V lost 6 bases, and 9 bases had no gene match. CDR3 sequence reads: CASSYTTGGSTEAFF. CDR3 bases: TGTGCCAGCAGCTACACGACAGGGGGATCCACTGAAGCTTTCTTT.

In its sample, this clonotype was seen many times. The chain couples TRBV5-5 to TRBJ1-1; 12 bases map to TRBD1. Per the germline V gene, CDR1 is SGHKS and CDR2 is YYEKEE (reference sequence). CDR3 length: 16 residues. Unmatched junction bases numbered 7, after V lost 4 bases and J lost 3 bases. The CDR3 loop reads CASSPGTGGAYTEAFF. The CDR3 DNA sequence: TGTGCCAGCAGCCCGGGGACAGGGGGCGCGTACACTGAAGCTTTCTTT.